The clone carrying this TCR beta chain has at least ten counts. This sample was taken from a study of T cells in Graves' hyperthyroidism and ophthalmopathy. Researchers took RNA transcripts and amplified the TCR beta CDR3 regions from them. Using the HTBI primer set, a first-round RT-PCR was run on the TCR CDR3. TCRdb re-called the multiplex PCR reads through MiXCR, storing one row per CDR3 protein. The sample lists about 600,000 distinct CDR3 sequences; roughly a sixth were seen once. V shed 5 bases and J shed 1 base, with 12 bases lying between them. The CDR3 loop spans 15 amino acids. Sequencing was done on a sample of blood. The rearrangement links TRBV12-3 or TRBV12-4 to TRBJ1-5; D remains unclear. The receptor was derived from a middle-aged woman with Graves' ophthalmopathy. The chain's CDR3 is CASSQSHQSNQPQHF. The CDR3 coding sequence is TGTGCCAGCAGTCAGTCCCATCAGAGCAATCAGCCCCAGCATTTT.